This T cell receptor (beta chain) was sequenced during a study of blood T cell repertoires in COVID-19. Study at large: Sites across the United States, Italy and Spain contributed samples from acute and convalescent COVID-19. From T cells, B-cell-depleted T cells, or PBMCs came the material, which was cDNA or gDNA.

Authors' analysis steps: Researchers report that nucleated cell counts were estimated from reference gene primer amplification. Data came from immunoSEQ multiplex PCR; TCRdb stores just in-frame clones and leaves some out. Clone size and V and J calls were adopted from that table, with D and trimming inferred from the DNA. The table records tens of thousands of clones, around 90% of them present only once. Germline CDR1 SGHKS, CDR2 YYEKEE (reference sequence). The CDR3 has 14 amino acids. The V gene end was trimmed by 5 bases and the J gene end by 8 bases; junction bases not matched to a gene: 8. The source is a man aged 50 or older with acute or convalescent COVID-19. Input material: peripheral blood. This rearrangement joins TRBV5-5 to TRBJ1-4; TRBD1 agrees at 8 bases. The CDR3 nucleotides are TGTGCCAGCAGTCCTCCGGGACAGGAAGAAAAACTGTTTTTT. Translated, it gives CASSPPGQEEKLFF.